The T cell receptor (beta chain) described here comes from a study of T cells after yellow fever vaccination (dated by TCRdb to between 2019 and 2020). About the full investigation: The SMART-Seq v4 Ultra Low Input RNA kit was used to prepare libraries from fractions with low cell numbers. To follow T-cell clones before and after both primary and booster YFV17D yellow fever vaccination, bulk TCR alpha and beta repertoires underwent longitudinal sequencing. Two healthy male donors, one aged 18 to 29 and one aged 30 to 40 years, were included in the cohort. Blood was drawn at multiple timepoints before and after primary and secondary immunization, with bulk PBMC replicates and cell subsets isolated.

These reads were obtained on an Illumina NovaSeq 6000. Synthesis of TCR cDNA relied on 5'RACE template switching, a step that introduced a universal primer site along with unique molecular identifiers. Priming of cDNA synthesis was performed from both the TCR alpha and TCR beta constant segments. Libraries were amplified in two PCR steps, with sample barcodes and sequencing adapters added in the second step. Sequencing of libraries was done on Illumina HiSeq 2500 (2x100 bp) or NovaSeq (2x150 bp). The study's processing was this. MIGEC was used to demultiplex reads and collapse the reads into UMI consensus sequences, and MiXCR was used for V(D)J alignment. Clonotypes responding to the vaccine were identified with edgeR on replicate PBMC samples, with the criteria of FDR below 0.01 and a log2 fold change above 5 up to day 15. Bulk clonotypes were assigned CD4 or CD8 identity according to which sequenced CD4 or CD8 repertoire held them at higher abundance. TCRdb reworked the public reads: Q25 trimming with fastp, MiXCR clone assembly, productive beta chains retained. One record per CDR3 amino acid sequence lists the most common genes and DNA. TCRdb's processing, not the authors', yielded these V and J calls. This sample gives a few hundred thousand distinct CDR3 sequences in total; around a sixth of them show up just once. The biggest ten clones account for about a sixth of the sample.

Overall study results and their limits: After the booster, most clones that had expanded after primary vaccination were detected again (approximately 96% of CD4 and around nine tenths of CD8), suggesting broad maintenance of memory. The secondary T-cell response was found to be weaker but faster than the primary response, with a peak reached on day 5 rather than on day 15. A small fraction of clonotypes appeared in both the CD4 and CD8 compartments, likely as a result of convergent recombination. The study included only two donors, which limits how far the findings can be generalized. Computational filtering was required because FACS-sorted repertoires could contain abundant contaminating clonotypes from the bulk population.

This specimen's treatment or condition label, per the study, means: live attenuated yellow fever vaccine strain. At every blood-draw timepoint, two biological replicates of bulk PBMCs were collected. PBMCs were isolated from peripheral blood using a standard Ficoll-Paque protocol. RNA was extracted with TriZol from bulk PBMCs, CD4 and CD8 fractions, and dextramer-positive and dextramer-negative fractions. The CDR3, cysteine through phenylalanine, is 16 amino acids long. The CDR3 DNA has 48 bases and is translated from base 1. Relative to germline, V is 4 bases shorter and J is 2 bases shorter, with 15 bases between their ends. For CDR1 and CDR2, the germline V gene lists MGHRA and YSYEKL. On this clonotype itself: Its antigen remains undetermined. No per-base quality is available; no much larger clone lies one base away.

The TCR comes from a man younger than 35 who received the YFV17D yellow fever vaccine. Here the chain combines TRBV4-1 and TRBJ1-3; the D gene assignment is ambiguous. Sequencing was performed on PBMCs, taken before the yellow fever booster vaccination. For the CDR3, the sequence is CASSRPKRSAGNTIYF. The DNA sequence is as follows: TGCGCCAGCAGCCGACCCAAACGGAGCGCTGGAAACACCATATATTTT.